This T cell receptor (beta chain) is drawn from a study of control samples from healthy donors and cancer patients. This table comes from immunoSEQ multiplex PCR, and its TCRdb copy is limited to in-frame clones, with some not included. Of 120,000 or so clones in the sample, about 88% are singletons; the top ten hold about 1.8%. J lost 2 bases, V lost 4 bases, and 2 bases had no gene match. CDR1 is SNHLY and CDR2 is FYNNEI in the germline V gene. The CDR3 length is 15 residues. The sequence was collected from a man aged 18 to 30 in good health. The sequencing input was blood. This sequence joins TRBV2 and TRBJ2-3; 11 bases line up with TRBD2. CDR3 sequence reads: CASSGLAGPTDTQYF. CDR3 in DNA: TGTGCCAGCAGTGGACTAGCGGGGCCCACAGATACGCAGTATTTT.